This TCR beta chain emerged from a study of beta chain features in type 1 diabetes. On the study more broadly: Sorted cells from all samples, numbering almost 110 million, were examined. Findings and limits, study-wide: The naive, central memory and Treg TCRB repertoires looked more alike in patients than they did in healthy donors.

Every bit of the isolated RNA underwent reverse transcription, so sequencing read expressed TCRB transcripts. The assay was immunoSEQ multiplex PCR, and TCRdb's table has in-frame clones only and misses some. The sample has hundreds of thousands of clones, around 12% seen once. The CDR3 is made up of 16 amino acids. Per the germline V gene, CDR1 is KGHSH and CDR2 is LQKENI. The V segment lost 0 bases and the J segment 5 bases; nucleotides outside the gene matches: 1. About this clone: Its antigen is as yet unknown.

This clonotype was sampled from a man aged 18 to 30 in good health. The sample consisted of naive CD4+ T cells from blood. The gene calls are TRBV18 and TRBJ2-1; TRBD2 agrees at 13 bases. The CDR3 region is CASSPPGTSGNNEQFF. The CDR3 DNA follows: TGTGCCAGCTCACCACCCGGGACTAGCGGGAACAATGAGCAGTTCTTC.